This T cell receptor (beta chain) was sequenced during a study of OX40 agonist ivuxolimab in advanced cancers. Study-wide context: The patients got ivuxolimab, which is an agonistic anti-OX40 (CD134) antibody.

Germline V CDR1 and CDR2: SGDLS, YYNGEE. With 2 bases clipped from V and 4 bases from J, the junction kept 3 bases outside the gene matches. The CDR3 runs 14 residues. Samples of blood were obtained at baseline, on cycle 4 day 1, and on cycle 7 day 1. Clones were read by immunoSEQ multiplex PCR, and TCRdb kept only the in-frame ones, dropping some. Of 80,000 to 85,000 clones in the sample, about 86% were seen once. Regarding this clone: Its specificity is unknown.

Study-wide results and caveats: Expanded peripheral T cell antigen specificity was not determined. Normalized T-cell clonal expansion was also low in some nonresponders.

The chain joins TRBV9 to TRBJ1-1; 9 positions match TRBD1. This clonotype was sampled from an adult with an advanced solid tumor such as melanoma, head and neck, liver or kidney cancer. The specimen comprised CD4+ or CD8+ T cells sorted from blood, sampled in a trial of the OX40 agonist ivuxolimab. The CDR3 bases are TGTGCCAGCAGCGTCTCGACAGGGGGCACTGAAGCTTTCTTT. It yields the protein CASSVSTGGTEAFF.